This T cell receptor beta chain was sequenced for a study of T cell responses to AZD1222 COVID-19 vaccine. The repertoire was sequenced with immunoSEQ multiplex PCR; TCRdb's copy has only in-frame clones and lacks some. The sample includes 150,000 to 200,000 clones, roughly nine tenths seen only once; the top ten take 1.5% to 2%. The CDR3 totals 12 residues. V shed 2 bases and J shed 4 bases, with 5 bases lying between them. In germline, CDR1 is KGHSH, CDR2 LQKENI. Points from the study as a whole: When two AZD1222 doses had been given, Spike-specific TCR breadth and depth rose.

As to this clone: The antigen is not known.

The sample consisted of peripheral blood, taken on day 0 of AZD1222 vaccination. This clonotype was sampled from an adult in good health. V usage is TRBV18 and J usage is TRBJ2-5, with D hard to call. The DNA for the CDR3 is TGTGCCAGCTCACCATACGCAGAGACCCAGTACTTC. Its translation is CASSPYAETQYF. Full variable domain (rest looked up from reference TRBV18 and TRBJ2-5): NAGVMQNPRHLVRRRGQEARLRCSPMKGHSHVYWYRQLPEEGLKFMVYLQKENIIDESGMPKERFSAEFPKEGPSILRIQQVVRGDSAAYFCASSPYAETQYFGPGTRLLVL.